This T cell receptor beta chain was documented in a study of blood T cell repertoires in COVID-19. V was pared by 7 bases and J by 8 bases, with 8 bases of the junction left unmatched. Per germline, CDR1 SGHRS and CDR2 YFSETQ. There are 13 residues in the CDR3. TCRdb's copy holds only in-frame clones and misses some; the assay was immunoSEQ multiplex PCR. This table has some 150,000 clones, roughly 84% appearing once. Sequencing used peripheral blood. This clonotype was obtained from a man between 60 and 75 years old who had recovered from COVID-19. This chain links TRBV5-1 with TRBJ2-1, with 8 bases fitting TRBD2. CDR3 loop: CASGEAGVDEQFF. The CDR3 DNA reads TGCGCCAGCGGAGAAGCGGGGGTGGATGAGCAGTTCTTC.